This TCR beta chain derives from a study of blood T cell repertoires in COVID-19. Study as a whole: Acute and convalescent COVID-19 specimens originated in the United States, Italy and Spain. In each case, the material was cDNA or gDNA derived from T cells, B-cell-depleted T cells, or PBMCs.

Study processing details: Researchers report that nucleated cell counts were estimated from reference gene primer amplification. The data were produced by immunoSEQ multiplex PCR, yet TCRdb's version contains in-frame clones alone and is incomplete. The V and J calls and clone size were taken over from that table, and D and trimming were inferred from the DNA. The sample has approximately 38,000 clones, about 90% seen once; the top ten hold roughly 4.8%. Germline CDR1 MDHEN, CDR2 SYDVKM. Trimming removed 6 bases from V and 3 bases from J, with 14 bases in between. CDR3 size: 14 residues. One Seattle source followed patients from active infection through their disease course.

The sequencing sample was made of peripheral blood. The receptor was isolated from a man between 60 and 75 years old with COVID-19, enrolled during active disease. The V gene is TRBV28, the J gene TRBJ1-1; a weak D match, TRBD1 (5 bases). The CDR3 DNA follows: TGTGCCAGCAGCCTTAACAGGAGGGACACTGAAGCTTTCTTT. Translating gives CASSLNRRDTEAFF.